This record concerns one TCR beta chain sequence. Its antigen is not known. Sequencing used immunoSEQ multiplex PCR; TCRdb keeps in-frame clones, though not all of them. The data show 15,000 to 20,000 clones, with 80% to 90% seen just once and approximately 12% held by the top ten. Germline values: CDR1 LGHNA, CDR2 YSLEER. V was clipped by 0 bases and J by 6 bases; unmatched bases: 8. The CDR3 extends over 17 amino acids. The data were obtained in a study of T cell clones after liver transplantation. Study background: At least one year of complete immunosuppression withdrawal without enzymes over twice normal defined tolerance.

General observations from the study: In 5 of 8 subjects, circulating graft-donor-reactive CD4 TCRbeta sequences fell significantly after transplant.

Material: CD8+ T cells from blood, obtained 46 months after liver transplant. The clonotype originates from a human patient who received a liver transplant. Some of the T cells might come from the graft donor. The V gene is TRBV4-3, the J gene TRBJ2-2, with TRBD1 matching over 9 bases. The CDR3 DNA is TGCGCCAGCAGCCAAGATACGGGACAGGGTTTGGCCGGGGAGCTGTTTTTT. Its protein is CASSQDTGQGLAGELFF.